Listed below are T cell receptor beta chains from one sample, sequenced in a study of blood T cell repertoires in COVID-19. The method was immunoSEQ multiplex PCR; TCRdb's version includes in-frame clones alone and lacks a portion of them. The top ten clones hold around 2% of a sample with under 300,000 clones, roughly nine tenths of them seen once. Input material: PBMCs or T cells enriched from blood (not recorded which). These receptor sequences come from a woman between 18 and 29 years old who had recovered from COVID-19. Each CDR3 is given with its conserved first and last residue. A D gene is named only where the DNA matches it firmly. Only part of the rows carry a size: once, few, many, or a class if the clone is expanded.

J gene: TRBJ1-5; D gene: TRBD1; clone size: NA; V gene: TRBV28; CDR3 protein: CASSSIDRGDQPQHF; CDR3 DNA: TGTGCCAGCAGTTCAATCGACAGGGGGGATCAGCCCCAGCATTTT
J gene: TRBJ2-1; D gene: TRBD1; clone size: NA; V gene: TRBV6-1; CDR3 protein: CASSGGQGSSYNEQFF; CDR3 DNA: TGTGCCAGCAGTGGAGGACAGGGGAGCTCCTACAATGAGCAGTTCTTC
J gene: TRBJ1-1; D gene: NA; clone size: NA; V gene: TRBV2; CDR3 protein: CASSEIRGQFEAFF; CDR3 DNA: TGTGCCAGCAGTGAAATTAGGGGTCAGTTCGAAGCTTTCTTT
J gene: TRBJ1-2; D gene: NA; clone size: NA; V gene: TRBV10-2; CDR3 protein: CASSAGAINYGYTF; CDR3 DNA: TGCGCCAGCAGTGCTGGGGCAATCAACTATGGCTACACCTTC
J gene: TRBJ1-6; D gene: NA; clone size: NA; V gene: TRBV6-1; CDR3 protein: CASSEATGANSPLHF; CDR3 DNA: TGTGCCAGCAGTGAAGCTACAGGAGCTAATTCACCCCTCCACTTT
J gene: TRBJ1-2; D gene: NA; clone size: NA; V gene: TRBV13; CDR3 protein: CASSWRQNPNYGYTF; CDR3 DNA: TGTGCCAGCAGCTGGAGACAGAATCCTAACTATGGCTACACCTTC
J gene: TRBJ1-6; D gene: TRBD1; clone size: NA; V gene: TRBV18; CDR3 protein: CASSPRQGADSPLHF; CDR3 DNA: TGTGCCAGCTCACCTAGACAGGGGGCCGATTCACCCCTCCACTTT
J gene: TRBJ1-2; D gene: NA; clone size: NA; V gene: TRBV5-4; CDR3 protein: CASRPPGKGYTF; CDR3 DNA: TGTGCCAGCAGACCCCCAGGGAAAGGCTACACCTTC
J gene: TRBJ1-2; D gene: NA; clone size: NA; V gene: TRBV20-1; CDR3 protein: CSARPNGYTF; CDR3 DNA: TGCAGTGCTAGACCTAATGGCTACACCTTC
J gene: TRBJ2-2; D gene: NA; clone size: NA; V gene: TRBV10-3; CDR3 protein: CAISIGVREDTGELFF; CDR3 DNA: TGTGCCATCAGTATAGGGGTCAGGGAAGATACCGGGGAGCTGTTTTTT
J gene: TRBJ1-3; D gene: TRBD1; clone size: NA; V gene: TRBV19; CDR3 protein: CASSIQGTGSGNTIYF; CDR3 DNA: TGTGCCAGTAGTATCCAGGGGACAGGTAGCGGAAACACCATATATTTT
J gene: TRBJ1-3; D gene: NA; clone size: NA; V gene: TRBV9; CDR3 protein: CASSVAAGHSGNTIYF; CDR3 DNA: TGTGCCAGCAGCGTAGCGGCAGGCCACTCTGGAAACACCATATATTTT
J gene: TRBJ2-7; D gene: TRBD1; clone size: NA; V gene: TRBV3-1/TRBV3-2; CDR3 protein: CASSPLGQTYEQYF; CDR3 DNA: TGTGCCAGCAGCCCACTGGGACAGACCTACGAGCAGTACTTC
J gene: TRBJ2-5; D gene: NA; clone size: NA; V gene: TRBV3-1/TRBV3-2; CDR3 protein: CASSQGGLIEQETQYF; CDR3 DNA: TGTGCCAGCAGCCAAGGGGGACTCATTGAGCAGGAGACCCAGTACTTC
J gene: TRBJ2-1; D gene: TRBD2; clone size: NA; V gene: TRBV6-6; CDR3 protein: CASSRTSGGAGGQFF; CDR3 DNA: TGTGCCAGCAGTCGGACTAGCGGGGGGGCTGGCGGTCAGTTCTTC
J gene: TRBJ2-4; D gene: TRBD1; clone size: NA; V gene: TRBV5-1; CDR3 protein: CASSLELKQGMVRDIQYF; CDR3 DNA: TGCGCCAGCAGCTTGGAACTTAAACAGGGGATGGTTCGAGACATTCAGTACTTC
J gene: TRBJ1-2; D gene: NA; clone size: few; V gene: TRBV28; CDR3 protein: CASSITGGAGDGYTF; CDR3 DNA: TGTGCCAGCAGTATCACGGGGGGGGCAGGCGATGGCTACACCTTC
J gene: TRBJ1-2; D gene: NA; clone size: NA; V gene: TRBV29-1; CDR3 protein: CSVAAGVNYGYTF; CDR3 DNA: TGCAGCGTTGCGGCAGGTGTTAACTATGGCTACACCTTC
J gene: TRBJ1-1; D gene: TRBD1; clone size: NA; V gene: TRBV5-1; CDR3 protein: CASSRDRGKAFF; CDR3 DNA: TGCGCCAGCAGCCGGGACAGGGGAAAAGCTTTCTTT
J gene: TRBJ1-1; D gene: NA; clone size: NA; V gene: TRBV6-5; CDR3 protein: CASSTERRGSTEAFF; CDR3 DNA: TGTGCCAGCAGTACGGAACGGCGGGGATCCACTGAAGCTTTCTTT
J gene: TRBJ2-6; D gene: TRBD1; clone size: NA; V gene: TRBV14; CDR3 protein: CASSLDRRDRIRGNVLTF; CDR3 DNA: TGTGCCAGCAGCCTAGATCGACGGGACAGGATAAGGGGCAACGTCCTGACTTTC
J gene: TRBJ1-3; D gene: NA; clone size: NA; V gene: TRBV7-9; CDR3 protein: CASSLPGQGNTIYF; CDR3 DNA: TGTGCCAGCAGCTTACCCGGACAGGGAAACACCATATATTTT
J gene: TRBJ1-5; D gene: NA; clone size: NA; V gene: TRBV10-1; CDR3 protein: CATSTAGQPQHF; CDR3 DNA: TGCGCCACCTCGACAGCCGGTCAGCCCCAGCATTTT
J gene: TRBJ2-7; D gene: NA; clone size: NA; V gene: TRBV27; CDR3 protein: CASSLPWGHVSYEQYF; CDR3 DNA: TGTGCCAGCAGTCTCCCCTGGGGACACGTCTCCTACGAGCAGTACTTC
J gene: TRBJ2-5; D gene: NA; clone size: NA; V gene: TRBV4-1; CDR3 protein: CASSLLLYMETQYF; CDR3 DNA: TGCGCCAGCAGCCTTCTACTCTATATGGAGACCCAGTACTTC
J gene: TRBJ1-5; D gene: NA; clone size: NA; V gene: TRBV19; CDR3 protein: CASSIFPDGKNQPQHF; CDR3 DNA: TGTGCCAGTAGTATTTTCCCGGACGGGAAGAATCAGCCCCAGCATTTT
J gene: TRBJ2-3; D gene: NA; clone size: NA; V gene: TRBV4-1; CDR3 protein: CASSQQLGEDTQYF; CDR3 DNA: TGCGCCAGCAGCCAACAACTTGGAGAAGATACGCAGTATTTT
J gene: TRBJ2-7; D gene: TRBD1; clone size: once; V gene: TRBV6-1; CDR3 protein: CASSGGLGDRVPYEQYF; CDR3 DNA: TGTGCCAGCAGTGGGGGGTTGGGGGACAGGGTCCCCTACGAGCAGTACTTC